This T cell receptor (beta chain) originates from a study of blood T cell repertoires in COVID-19. On the study more broadly: Samples of COVID-19 (acute and convalescent) were obtained from the United States, Italy and Spain.

The length of the CDR3 is 16 residues. After removal of 6 bases from V and 4 bases from J, the junction contained 12 bases not matched to a gene. Germline-derived CDR1 and CDR2 are MNHEY and SMNVEV (reference sequence). Here immunoSEQ multiplex PCR was the method, and the copy in TCRdb shows in-frame clones only, minus some. The sample yields roughly 190,000 clones, around 85% seen once. The sample holds a few counts of this clone. This chain joins TRBV27 and TRBJ2-1; 7 nucleotides align to TRBD2. Material: peripheral blood. This sequence was found in a woman aged 55-70 years with acute or convalescent COVID-19. The DNA of the CDR3 is TGTGCCAGCAGCCACCTAGTCAGCGGGGTGTACAATGAGCAGTTCTTC. Protein: CASSHLVSGVYNEQFF.